This T cell receptor beta chain was found in a study of blood T cell repertoires in COVID-19. Study details: Material from acute and convalescent COVID-19 was sourced from the United States, Italy and Spain. PBMCs, B-cell-depleted T cells, or T cells provided the cDNA or gDNA that made up the material.

The CDR3 extends over 16 amino acids. After removal of 4 bases from V and 4 bases from J, the junction contained 9 bases not matched to a gene. Germline loops: CDR1 SGHRS, CDR2 YFSETQ. Source study methods: Estimation of nucleated cell counts relied on the amplification of reference gene primers. The repertoire was sequenced with immunoSEQ multiplex PCR; TCRdb's copy has only in-frame clones and lacks some. Clone size and the V and J calls come from that table; the DNA yielded D and trimming. The sample yields around 320,000 clones, 70% to 90% seen once. The sequence derives from a human donor in a cohort sampled during active COVID-19. The gene calls are TRBV5-1 and TRBJ2-2; TRBD2 agrees at 8 bases. Sequencing used peripheral blood. The CDR3 DNA follows: TGCGCCAGCAGCCCTACTGGCGGGGGGCCCACCGGGGAGCTGTTTTTT. As protein: CASSPTGGGPTGELFF.